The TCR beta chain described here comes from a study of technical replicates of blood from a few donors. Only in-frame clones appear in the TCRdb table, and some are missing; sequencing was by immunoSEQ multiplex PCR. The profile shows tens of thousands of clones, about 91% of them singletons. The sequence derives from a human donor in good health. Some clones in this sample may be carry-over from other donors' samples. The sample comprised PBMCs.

The CDR3 nucleotides are TGTGCCAGCAGCACCGGGACTAGCACAGATACGCAGTATTTT. Protein: CASSTGTSTDTQYF. The chain joins TRBV7-3 to TRBJ2-3; TRBD2 is a possible D gene (6 bases). This CDR3 is built from 14 residues. Germline values: CDR1 SGHTA, CDR2 FQGTGA. V was clipped by 5 bases and J by 0 bases, with 9 bases between them.